This TCR beta chain was obtained from a study of cytomegalovirus exposure and HLA in healthy donors. Study-level results: Investigators reported 150 to 200 TCR beta chains as tied to cytomegalovirus.

For this clone: Its target is not known.

CDR1 and CDR2 (germline): MNHNS, SASEGT. The V end lost 3 bases, the J end lost 0 bases, and 14 bases lay between the germline ends. The CDR3 is made up of 17 amino acids. Only in-frame clones appear in the TCRdb table, and some are missing; sequencing was by immunoSEQ multiplex PCR. The sample holds approximately 39,000 clones, about 93% seen once. This clonotype originated in a man younger than 30 in good health and CMV-seronegative. Sequencing used PBMCs. The J gene is TRBJ2-2, the V gene TRBV6-1; TRBD2 is a possible D gene (6 bases). The CDR3 DNA follows: TGTGCCAGCAGTGATTATTTTGGAGGGGCGAACACCGGGGAGCTGTTTTTT. Translating it yields CASSDYFGGANTGELFF.